The 21 T cell receptor beta chains listed next were all sequenced from one sample in a study of cytomegalovirus exposure and HLA in healthy donors. Vbeta (60) and Jbeta (13) primers were used in the PCR. Clones were sequenced by immunoSEQ multiplex PCR, and TCRdb holds only the in-frame ones, with some missing. The sample has about 150,000 clones, roughly 80% seen once; the top ten hold more than 5.5%. Sequencing was performed on PBMCs. All receptors come from a man aged 30 to 45 in good health and CMV-seropositive.

V is TRBV2 and J is TRBJ1-5; D gene unclear. V was cut by 6 bases and J by 0 bases, with 18 bases left in between. The CDR3 sequence is 17 residues long. CDR1 and CDR2 from the germline V gene are SNHLY and FYNNEI. In DNA form, the CDR3 reads TGTGCCAGCAGCGCTGCGGGCCAAACATATAGCAATCAGCCCCAGCATTTT. Translated, it gives CASSAAGQTYSNQPQHF.

The V call is TRBV5-1, the J call TRBJ1-1, with TRBD1 identical over 11 bases. Trimming took 4 bases from V and 8 from J; bases not matched to a gene: 4. Germline CDR1 SGHRS, CDR2 YFSETQ. The CDR3 contains 13 residues. CDR3 sequence reads: CASSPDRGQEAFF. As DNA, the CDR3 is TGCGCCAGCAGCCCGGACAGGGGGCAAGAAGCTTTCTTT.

The table lists this clone with a count of one. Other DNA sequences within the sample encode an identical CDR3. This rearrangement joins TRBV6-5 to TRBJ2-5; D not certain. CDR1 and CDR2 (germline): MNHEY, SVGAGI. Trimming cost V 0 bases and J 5 bases, with 7 bases left between them. The CDR3 is 13 residues long. In nucleotides, the CDR3 is TGTGCCAGCAGTTACTCCGGCGGCGAGACCCAGTACTTC. It codes for CASSYSGGETQYF.

V is TRBV4-1 and J is TRBJ2-2; 7 nucleotides match TRBD2. V gave up 4 bases and J gave up 5 bases; unmatched junction bases: 19. Per germline, CDR1 MGHRA and CDR2 YSYEKL. The CDR3 consists of 19 residues. Written as DNA, the CDR3 is TGCGCCAGCAGCCGGGAGCGGAGGAGTCCGCGGGAGAGTACCGGGGAGCTGTTTTTT. Translating it yields CASSRERRSPRESTGELFF.

The chain combines TRBV19 with TRBJ2-3; D gene uncertain. V was clipped by 4 bases and J by 2 bases, with 10 bases between them. The CDR3 is made up of 14 amino acids. Germline values: CDR1 LNHDA, CDR2 SQIVND (reference sequence). CDR3: CASSRSSLTDTQYF. CDR3 bases: TGTGCCAGTAGTAGGAGCTCCCTCACAGATACGCAGTATTTT.

This clone was observed once. The chain couples TRBV30 to TRBJ1-1; TRBD1 matches at 9 bases. The trim removed 5 bases at V and 4 bases at J, leaving 8 bases unmatched. The CDR3 is 14 residues long. Looked up from germline, CDR1 is GTSNPN and CDR2 is SVGIG (reference sequence). CDR3 in amino acids: CAWALTGGITEAFF. The CDR3 DNA sequence: TGTGCCTGGGCCTTGACAGGGGGTATCACTGAAGCTTTCTTT.

The chain recombines TRBV6-1 with TRBJ1-2; no firm D call. CDR1 is MNHNS, CDR2 SASEGT, per germline. The CDR3 length is 12 residues. With 6 bases removed from V and 8 bases from J, the gap between germline ends came to 13 bases. CDR3 residues: CASRERSEGYTF. CDR3 bases: TGTGCCAGCAGGGAAAGGAGTGAAGGCTACACCTTC.

This clone was counted between two and nine times. The V gene is TRBV13, the J gene TRBJ2-7, with D perhaps TRBD1 (5 bases). Germline lookup yields CDR1 PRHDT and CDR2 FYEKMQ (reference sequence). V lost 0 bases and J lost 2, with 14 bases in between. The CDR3 is 16 amino acids. The CDR3 loop is CASSLGQGLSPYEQYF. The CDR3 bases are TGTGCCAGCAGCTTAGGTCAGGGTTTAAGCCCCTACGAGCAGTACTTC. The whole variable domain, remainder taken from reference TRBV13 and TRBJ2-7, is AAGVIQSPRHLIKEKRETATLKCYPIPRHDTVYWYQQGPGQDPQFLISFYEKMQSDKGSIPDRFSAQQFSDYHSELNMSSLELGDSALYFCASSLGQGLSPYEQYFGPGTRLTVT.

The gene calls are TRBV7-3 and TRBJ2-1; 15 nucleotides match TRBD2. The germline V gene has CDR1 SGHTA and CDR2 FQGTGA. This CDR3 spans 20 amino acids. J was trimmed by 0 bases and V by 3 bases; bases with no gene match: 9. DNA for the CDR3: TGTGCCAGCAGCTTCTCCCGGACTAGCGGGAGGGTGGGCTCCTACAATGAGCAGTTCTTC. Amino acid sequence: CASSFSRTSGRVGSYNEQFF.

Comment on this clone: Mismatch with germline at one junction end may stem from a read error. The gene calls are TRBV7-9 and TRBJ2-2; 10 nucleotides match TRBD2. Germline values: CDR1 SEHNR, CDR2 FQNEAQ (reference sequence). This CDR3 comprises 18 residues. The CDR3 DNA follows: TGTTCCAGCAGCTTAGGAACCCTAGCGGGAGACAACACCGGGGAGCTGTTTTTT. Its protein is CSSSLGTLAGDNTGELFF.

The J gene is TRBJ1-2, the V gene TRBV10-3; D gene uncertain. Germline loops: CDR1 ENHRY, CDR2 SYGVKD. Between the trimmed V and J ends, which lost 2 bases and 0 bases, there was a span of 16 bases. This CDR3 has 17 residues. Here the CDR3 DNA reads TGTGCCATCAGTGAGCCCGGAGGAGGGAAGGCTAACTATGGCTACACCTTC. Encoded protein: CAISEPGGGKANYGYTF.

This clone was observed a handful of times. This chain joins TRBV10-3 and TRBJ1-1; TRBD1 agrees at 7 bases. J was trimmed by 2 bases and V by 9 bases; bases with no gene match: 6. The CDR3 has 13 amino acids. The germline V gene has CDR1 ENHRY and CDR2 SYGVKD. CDR3 in amino acids: CAIQTGDNTEAFF. The DNA for the CDR3 is TGTGCCATACAAACAGGGGATAACACTGAAGCTTTCTTT.

The V gene is TRBV11-3, the J gene TRBJ2-7, with TRBD1 matching 9 bases. This CDR3 spans 12 amino acids. Trimming at V came to 8 bases and at J to 2 bases, leaving 1 base not matched to a gene. Germline loops: CDR1 SGHNT, CDR2 YENEEA. The CDR3 loop reads CASGTGPYEQYF. The CDR3, as DNA: TGTGCCAGCGGGACAGGGCCCTACGAGCAGTACTTC.

The chain links TRBV4-1 to TRBJ2-3; TRBD2 is a possible D gene (6 bases). V was trimmed by 1 base and J by 4 bases, leaving 18 bases between them. The CDR3 consists of 17 residues. In germline, CDR1 is MGHRA, CDR2 YSYEKL. The CDR3 region has the DNA TGCGCCAGCAGCCAAGGGGGAGGAGGGCAAGGCTCAGATACGCAGTATTTT. Translation gives CASSQGGGGQGSDTQYF.

This clone has just a few counts. The rearrangement joins TRBV5-4 to TRBJ1-2, with D unclear. The V gene's germline CDR1 is SGHNT and CDR2 YYREEE (reference sequence). Trimming removed 0 bases at V and 5 bases at J, with 11 bases between. The CDR3 consists of 14 residues. In nucleotides, the CDR3 is TGTGCCAGCAGCTTGGCCGTACAGTATTATGGCTACACCTTC. It translates to CASSLAVQYYGYTF.

J is TRBJ2-3 and V is TRBV7-9, with D possibly being TRBD2 (6 bases). Trimming removed 2 bases at V and 7 bases at J, with 16 bases between. CDR3 length equals 15 residues. Germline loops: CDR1 SEHNR, CDR2 FQNEAQ (reference sequence). The CDR3 DNA reads as TGTGCCAGCAGCTTACCGGGGGAAGGGGTAAATACGCAGTATTTT. This gives the protein CASSLPGEGVNTQYF.

This sequence joins TRBV29-1 and TRBJ2-5; D may be TRBD2 (5 bases). Looked up from germline, CDR1 is SQVTM and CDR2 is ANQGSEA. The CDR3 has 17 amino acids. V was shortened by 4 bases and J by 0 bases, with 21 bases between the two germline ends. The CDR3 protein is CSVVSWLADVYQETQYF. The CDR3 nucleotides are TGCAGCGTTGTGTCTTGGCTAGCTGACGTCTACCAAGAGACCCAGTACTTC.

This CDR3 reads CASSLRGLNEKLFF. The CDR3 DNA follows: TGTGCCAGCAGCTTGAGGGGGCTCAATGAAAAACTGTTTTTT. The chain employs TRBV5-8 and TRBJ1-4; 7 positions agree with TRBD1. Germline lookup yields CDR1 SGHTS and CDR2 YDEGEE. CDR3 length: 14 amino acids. V shed 1 base, J shed 5 bases, and the junction held 2 bases outside the gene matches.

This chain connects TRBV2 to TRBJ2-3, with D unresolved. Trimming cost V 8 bases and J 4 bases, with 16 bases left between them. Germline-derived CDR1 and CDR2 are SNHLY and FYNNEI. CDR3 size: 14 residues. In DNA form, the CDR3 reads TGTGCCAGCGGAAGAGACATTCCGGCAGATACGCAGTATTTT. Its translation is CASGRDIPADTQYF.

The chain uses TRBV10-2 and TRBJ1-5; 9 bases match TRBD1. The V segment lost 2 bases and the J segment 3 bases; nucleotides outside the gene matches: 8. Germline values: CDR1 WSHSY, CDR2 SAAADI. The CDR3 runs 17 residues. This CDR3 reads CASSETLWDRVNQPQHF. CDR3 DNA sequence: TGCGCCAGCAGTGAGACACTTTGGGACAGGGTCAATCAGCCCCAGCATTTT.

The genes are TRBV25-1 and TRBJ1-6, with 9 bases aligning to TRBD1. This CDR3 is 14 amino acids long. V lost 7 bases and J lost 8; bases outside the gene matches: 6. The germline V gene encodes CDR1 MGHDK and CDR2 SYGVNS. CDR3 nucleotides: TGTGCCAGCACCACGGGACAGGGCGATTCACCCCTCCACTTT. It is translated as CASTTGQGDSPLHF.